The 14 T cell receptor beta chains given below trace back to one sample, sequenced in a study of T cell responses to AZD1222 COVID-19 vaccine. Profiling relied on immunoSEQ multiplex PCR, and the TCRdb table lists in-frame clones only, not all of them. Here the sample spans approximately 150,000 clones, around 90% being singletons. This material consisted of peripheral blood, taken on day 0 of AZD1222 vaccination. Receptors were obtained from an adult in good health.

CDR3 residues: CASSSSGLSYEQYF. The CDR3 nucleotides are TGTGCCAGCAGCTCTTCAGGACTTTCCTACGAGCAGTACTTC. The rearrangement links TRBV7-9 to TRBJ2-7; TRBD2 might be the D (5 bases). V was shortened by 4 bases and J by 1 base, with 11 bases between the two germline ends. CDR3 size: 14 residues. The germline V gene encodes CDR1 SEHNR and CDR2 FQNEAQ (reference sequence).

The rearrangement joins TRBV10-1 to TRBJ2-1; D remains unclear. Between the trimmed V and J ends, which lost 4 bases and 5 bases, there was a span of 9 bases. The CDR3 loop spans 13 amino acids. Looked up from germline, CDR1 is WNHNN and CDR2 is SYGVQD (reference sequence). The CDR3 region has the DNA TGCGCCAGCAGTGTTAACGGCAACAATGAGCAGTTCTTC. Its protein is CASSVNGNNEQFF.

This chain links TRBV28 with TRBJ2-3, with 9 bases lining up with TRBD2. CDR1 and CDR2 from the germline V gene are MDHEN and SYDVKM. CDR3 length equals 18 residues. The V gene end was trimmed by 3 bases and the J gene end by 0 bases; junction bases not matched to a gene: 10. CDR3 DNA sequence: TGTGCCAGCAGTTTTAAGCGGGAGGACCTCATTAGCACAGATACGCAGTATTTT. Residues: CASSFKREDLISTDTQYF.

J is TRBJ2-1 and V is TRBV18, with 10 bases matching TRBD2. CDR3 size: 17 residues. CDR1 KGHSH and CDR2 LQKENI come from the germline V gene. The V segment lost 3 bases and the J segment 4 bases; nucleotides outside the gene matches: 9. This chain's CDR3 is CASSPIQLAGIYNEQFF. The CDR3 nucleotides are TGTGCCAGCTCACCCATCCAACTAGCGGGGATATACAATGAGCAGTTCTTC.

The V gene is TRBV30, the J gene TRBJ2-3; 9 positions agree with TRBD1. Germline CDR1 GTSNPN, CDR2 SVGIG (reference sequence). V dropped 5 bases and J dropped 2; count of bases not matched to a gene: 2. The CDR3 sequence is 13 residues long. The CDR3 spells CAWGTGYTDTQYF. CDR3 nucleotides: TGTGCCTGGGGGACAGGGTACACAGATACGCAGTATTTT.

This sequence joins TRBV2 and TRBJ2-1; D uncertain. V shed 0 bases and J shed 0 bases, with 15 bases lying between them. CDR3 length: 18 residues. In germline, CDR1 is SNHLY, CDR2 FYNNEI. The CDR3 loop reads CASSEALRRKSSYNEQFF. CDR3 DNA sequence: TGTGCCAGCAGTGAAGCGCTTAGGCGGAAGAGCTCCTACAATGAGCAGTTCTTC.

In this sample, this clone turned up a few times. CDR3 DNA sequence: TGCAGTGCTAGAGAGCGGCATACGCAGTATTTT. Translated, it gives CSARERHTQYF. This chain joins TRBV20-1 and TRBJ2-3; D is unclear. V was trimmed by 0 bases and J by 7 bases, leaving 5 bases between them. The CDR3 runs 11 residues. CDR1 and CDR2 (germline): DFQATT, SNEGSKA (reference sequence).

This clone was observed once. The gene calls are TRBV19 and TRBJ1-6, with unresolved D. Germline loops: CDR1 LNHDA, CDR2 SQIVND (reference sequence). CDR3 length equals 17 residues. The V gene lost 7 bases and the J gene lost 7 bases, with 23 bases spanning the gap. CDR3 DNA sequence: TGTGCCAGTACCCCGGACTCTGTGGGGATACCAAATTCACCCCTCCACTTT. This encodes CASTPDSVGIPNSPLHF. Full variable domain (rest looked up from reference TRBV19 and TRBJ1-6): DGGITQSPKYLFRKEGQNVTLSCEQNLNHDAMYWYRQDPGQGLRLIYYSQIVNDFQKGDIAEGYSVSREKKESFPLTVTSAQKNPTAFYLCASTPDSVGIPNSPLHFGNGTRLTVT.

This chain links TRBV6-1 with TRBJ2-3; 10 nucleotides line up with TRBD2. Germline CDR1 and CDR2: MNHNS and SASEGT. CDR3 length equals 18 residues. With V trimmed by 1 base and J by 6 bases, 13 bases remained unmatched. The CDR3 spells CASSEVRASGSERDTQYF. The CDR3, as DNA: TGTGCCAGCAGTGAAGTAAGGGCTAGCGGGAGTGAGAGGGATACGCAGTATTTT.

This chain connects TRBV28 to TRBJ1-1; D is ambiguous. The germline V gene has CDR1 MDHEN and CDR2 SYDVKM. The CDR3 runs to 16 residues. V shed 3 bases and J shed 0 bases, with 14 bases lying between them. The CDR3 coding sequence is TGTGCCAGCAGTTTTAGGCCCGACGGGATGAACACTGAAGCTTTCTTT. It specifies CASSFRPDGMNTEAFF.

J is TRBJ1-6 and V is TRBV20-1, with D tentatively TRBD1 (6 bases). The CDR3 covers 15 residues. Per germline, CDR1 DFQATT and CDR2 SNEGSKA (reference sequence). Trimming removed 3 bases at V and 6 bases at J, with 15 bases between. CDR3 nucleotides: TGCAGTGCTAGTATGGGGGCGCACGGTAATTCACCCCTCCACTTT. It translates to CSASMGAHGNSPLHF.

This clone was recorded only once. The CDR3 DNA reads TGTGCCAGCAGGAGGGGCTATAATGAAAAACTGTTTTTT. Amino acid sequence: CASRRGYNEKLFF. V gene TRBV25-1 combines with J gene TRBJ1-4; a possible D gene is TRBD1 (5 bases). CDR3 length: 13 residues. Germline CDR1 and CDR2: MGHDK and SYGVNS. With 6 bases removed from V and 4 bases from J, the gap between germline ends came to 9 bases.

This chain connects TRBV4-1 to TRBJ2-4; D is undetermined. The V gene's germline CDR1 is MGHRA and CDR2 YSYEKL. The CDR3 length is 17 residues. Trimming took off 2 bases at V and 0 bases at J, with 14 bases between the two ends. CDR3: CASSQPWGNLAKNIQYF. The CDR3 region has the DNA TGCGCCAGCAGCCAACCTTGGGGTAATCTAGCCAAAAACATTCAGTACTTC.

The chain's CDR3 is CASSKTDRGVHEQYF. CDR3 DNA sequence: TGTGCCAGTAGCAAAACGGACAGGGGGGTGCACGAGCAGTACTTC. The chain links TRBV19 to TRBJ2-7, with 10 bases lining up with TRBD1. The length of the CDR3 is 15 residues. Germline V gives CDR1 LNHDA, CDR2 SQIVND (reference sequence). The ends lost 6 bases at V and 5 bases at J; junction bases unmatched: 10.